This TCR beta chain was observed in a study of control samples from healthy donors and cancer patients. Only in-frame clones appear in the TCRdb table, and some are missing; sequencing was by immunoSEQ multiplex PCR. The data contain fewer than 200,000 clones, about 90% of them singletons. Germline values: CDR1 KGHSH, CDR2 LQKENI. The ends were cut back, 3 bases at V and 0 bases at J, with 8 bases in the middle. The CDR3 length is 14 residues. J is TRBJ2-5 and V is TRBV18; D gene ambiguous. This clonotype was obtained from a man aged 25-45 years in good health. Sequencing was performed on blood. CDR3 loop: CASSPYQNQETQYF. The CDR3 bases are TGTGCCAGCTCACCTTATCAGAACCAAGAGACCCAGTACTTC.